The subject of this entry is one T cell receptor (beta chain). Its antigen is not known. TCRdb keeps only in-frame clones here, not all; method: immunoSEQ multiplex PCR. This repertoire shows about 46,000 clones, about 86% found once; its top ten account for more than 15%. The sample belongs to a study of T cells in localized non-small cell lung cancer. Findings and caveats of the study: Uninvolved nearby lung showed the greatest T cell clonality, exceeding that found in tumor. A higher density of T cells in blood coincided with extended overall survival. A median of approximately 57 clones ranked among the top 100 in tumor appeared in adjacent lung.

Germline V CDR1 and CDR2: MNHNS, SASEGT. Trimming took 0 bases from V and 5 from J, leaving 19 bases between them. This CDR3 has 17 residues. The chain is built from TRBV6-1 and TRBJ2-5; D is perhaps TRBD1 (6 bases). The receptor's source is a man between 35 and 75 years old with stage III lung adenocarcinoma. This material consisted of peripheral blood mononuclear cells, taken before any cancer treatment. CDR3 region: CASSEAPTGRGWETQYF. For the CDR3, the DNA is TGTGCCAGCAGTGAAGCCCCGACGGGCAGGGGATGGGAGACCCAGTACTTC.